This T cell receptor beta chain emerged from a study of early T cells in non-severe SARS-CoV-2 infection. In the study overall: Bulk RNA from unsorted whole blood was sequenced; chains were unpaired.

This clonotype has a handful of counts. What it binds is not known. Each cDNA molecule carried a unique molecular identifier. MiXCR, applied by TCRdb to the 5' RACE reads, yields one record per CDR3 protein. The sample lists approximately 28,000 distinct CDR3 sequences, 4.6% occurring once. Overall study results and limits: Matching results from VDJdb favored anti-spike CD8 responses, leaving private and CD4 specificities undetected.

This CDR3 contains 15 residues. V was pared by 7 bases and J by 7 bases, with 8 bases of the junction left unmatched. Germline CDR1 reads MNHEY; CDR2 reads SMNVEV (reference sequence). The chain is built from TRBV27 and TRBJ2-1, with 12 bases lining up with TRBD2. Here the sequenced sample was whole blood, taken at baseline. This TCR was sampled from an adult who was a healthcare worker with PCR-confirmed SARS-CoV-2 infection or an uninfected control (not recorded which). In nucleotides, the CDR3 is TGTGCCAGCACTCTAGCGGGGGGGCTGAAGAATGAGCAGTTCTTC. Translation gives CASTLAGGLKNEQFF.